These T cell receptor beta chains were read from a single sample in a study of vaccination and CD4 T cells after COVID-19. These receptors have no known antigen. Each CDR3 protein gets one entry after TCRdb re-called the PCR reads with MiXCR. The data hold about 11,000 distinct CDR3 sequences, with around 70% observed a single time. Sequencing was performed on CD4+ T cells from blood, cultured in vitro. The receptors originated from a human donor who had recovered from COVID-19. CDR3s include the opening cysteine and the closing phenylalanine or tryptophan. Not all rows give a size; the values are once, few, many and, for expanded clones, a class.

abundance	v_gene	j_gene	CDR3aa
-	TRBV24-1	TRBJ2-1	CATSDFGQGINNEQFF
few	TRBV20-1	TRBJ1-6	CSASPQGGGNSPLHF
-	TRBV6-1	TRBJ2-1	CASSGYSYNEQFF
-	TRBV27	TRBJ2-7	CASSYTGQGYEQYF
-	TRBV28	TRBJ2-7	CASSSEIRREQYF
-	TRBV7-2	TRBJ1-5	CASSLEGTQPQHF
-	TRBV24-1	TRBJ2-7	CATSDPTTRTYEQYF
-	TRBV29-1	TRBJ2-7	CSARDRVYEQYF
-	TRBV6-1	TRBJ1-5	CASREGGTGGQPQHF
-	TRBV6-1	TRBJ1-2	CASRPSETPNYGYTF
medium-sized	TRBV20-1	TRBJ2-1	CSASSQLVVNEQFF
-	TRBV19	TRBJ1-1	CASRTPGGVNTEAFF
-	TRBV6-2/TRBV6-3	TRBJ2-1	CASSYSLAGQEQFF
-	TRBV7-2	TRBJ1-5	CASSSQGQGSQPQHF
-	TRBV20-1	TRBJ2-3	CSARFVGTTDTQYF
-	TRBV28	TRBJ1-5	CASSPGLRRGNQPQHF
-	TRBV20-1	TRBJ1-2	CSARDPREGVGGYTF
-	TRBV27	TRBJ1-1	CASTRPTGGRGAFF
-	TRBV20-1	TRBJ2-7	CSAARTSGGSSYEQYF
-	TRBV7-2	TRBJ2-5	CASGHLETQYF
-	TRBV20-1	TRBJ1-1	CSASRQPGSNTEAFF
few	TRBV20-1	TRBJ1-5	CSATAYSNQPQHF
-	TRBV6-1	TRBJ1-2	CASGAYSRYGYTF
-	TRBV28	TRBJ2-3	CASRPIGTSGRKGGTDTQYF
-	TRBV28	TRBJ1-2	CASSSGQAYGYTF
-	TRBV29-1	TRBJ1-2	CVGGHSYGYTF
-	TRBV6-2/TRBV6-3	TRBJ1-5	CASSPNRDRGQHF
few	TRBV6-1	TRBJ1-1	CATKGLGTEAFF